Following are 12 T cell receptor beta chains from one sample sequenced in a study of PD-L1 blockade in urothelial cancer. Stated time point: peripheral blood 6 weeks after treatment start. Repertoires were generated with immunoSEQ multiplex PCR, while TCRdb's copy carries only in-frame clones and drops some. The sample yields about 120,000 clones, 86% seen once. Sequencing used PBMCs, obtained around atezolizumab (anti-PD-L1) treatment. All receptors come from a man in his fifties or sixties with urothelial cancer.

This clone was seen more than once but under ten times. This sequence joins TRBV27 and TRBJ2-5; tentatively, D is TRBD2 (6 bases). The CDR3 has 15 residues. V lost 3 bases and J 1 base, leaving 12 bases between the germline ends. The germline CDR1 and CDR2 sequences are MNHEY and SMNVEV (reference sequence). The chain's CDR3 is CASSFGGAVQETQYF. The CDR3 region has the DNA TGTGCCAGCAGTTTTGGCGGGGCGGTCCAAGAGACCCAGTACTTC.

CDR3 nucleotides: TGTGCCAGCAGTTGGCAGGGGGGAAAACACAATGAGCAGTTCTTC. It yields the protein CASSWQGGKHNEQFF. The V gene is TRBV28, the J gene TRBJ2-1; TRBD1 is a possible D gene (7 bases). The V and J ends lost 4 bases and 5 bases respectively, with 15 bases between them. CDR1 and CDR2 from the germline V gene are MDHEN and SYDVKM. The CDR3 spans 15 residues.

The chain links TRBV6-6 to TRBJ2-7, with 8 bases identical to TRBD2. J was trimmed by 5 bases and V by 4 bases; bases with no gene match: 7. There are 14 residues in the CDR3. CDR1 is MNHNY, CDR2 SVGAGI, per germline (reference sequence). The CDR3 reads CASSSSGSWNEQYF. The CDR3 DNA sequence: TGTGCCAGCAGTTCCAGCGGGAGTTGGAACGAGCAGTACTTC.

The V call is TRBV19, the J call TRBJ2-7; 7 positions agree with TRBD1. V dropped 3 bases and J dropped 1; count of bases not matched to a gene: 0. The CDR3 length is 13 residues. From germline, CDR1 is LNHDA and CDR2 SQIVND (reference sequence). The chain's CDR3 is CASSMGQSYEQYF. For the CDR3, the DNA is TGTGCCAGTAGTATGGGACAGTCCTACGAGCAGTACTTC.

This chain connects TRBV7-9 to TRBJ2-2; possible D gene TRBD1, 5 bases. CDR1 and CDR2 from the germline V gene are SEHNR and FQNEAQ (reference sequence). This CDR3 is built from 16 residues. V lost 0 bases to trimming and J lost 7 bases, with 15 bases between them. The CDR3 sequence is CASSLAPGFNFGELFF. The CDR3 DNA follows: TGTGCCAGCAGCTTAGCCCCAGGGTTTAATTTCGGGGAGCTGTTTTTT.

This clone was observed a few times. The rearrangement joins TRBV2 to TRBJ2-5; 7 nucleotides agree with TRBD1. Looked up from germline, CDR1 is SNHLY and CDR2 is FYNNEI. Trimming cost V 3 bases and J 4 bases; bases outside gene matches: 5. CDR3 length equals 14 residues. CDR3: CASSETGKGETQYF. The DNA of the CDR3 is TGTGCCAGCAGTGAGACAGGGAAGGGAGAGACCCAGTACTTC.

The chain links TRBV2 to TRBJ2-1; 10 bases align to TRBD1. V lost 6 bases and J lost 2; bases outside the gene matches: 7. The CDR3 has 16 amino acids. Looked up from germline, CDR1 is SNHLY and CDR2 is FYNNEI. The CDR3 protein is CASSTRTGGTYNEQFF. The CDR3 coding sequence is TGTGCCAGCAGCACCCGGACAGGGGGTACCTACAATGAGCAGTTCTTC.

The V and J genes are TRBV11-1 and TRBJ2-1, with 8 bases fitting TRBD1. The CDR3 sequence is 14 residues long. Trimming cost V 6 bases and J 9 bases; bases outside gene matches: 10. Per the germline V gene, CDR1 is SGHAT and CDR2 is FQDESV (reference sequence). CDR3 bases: TGTGCCAGCAGTCCAGGGACAGGAGGTCTTGAGCAGTTCTTC. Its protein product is CASSPGTGGLEQFF.

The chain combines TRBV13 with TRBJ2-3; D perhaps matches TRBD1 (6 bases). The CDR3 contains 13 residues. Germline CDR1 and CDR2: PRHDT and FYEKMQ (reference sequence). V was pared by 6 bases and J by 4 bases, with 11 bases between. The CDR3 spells CASRLNRADTQYF. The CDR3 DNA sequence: TGTGCCAGCAGACTCAACAGGGCAGATACGCAGTATTTT.

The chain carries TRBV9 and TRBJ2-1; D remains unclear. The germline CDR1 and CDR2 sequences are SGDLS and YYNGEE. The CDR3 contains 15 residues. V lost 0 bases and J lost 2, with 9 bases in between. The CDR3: CASSVDSSPYNEQFF. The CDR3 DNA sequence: TGTGCCAGCAGCGTAGACTCCTCGCCCTACAATGAGCAGTTCTTC.

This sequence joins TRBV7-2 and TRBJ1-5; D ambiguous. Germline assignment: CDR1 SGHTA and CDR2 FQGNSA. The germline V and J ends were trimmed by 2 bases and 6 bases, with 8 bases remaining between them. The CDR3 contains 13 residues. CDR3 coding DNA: TGTGCCAGCAGCTTAATGAGCCCTCAGCCCCAGCATTTT. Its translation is CASSLMSPQPQHF.

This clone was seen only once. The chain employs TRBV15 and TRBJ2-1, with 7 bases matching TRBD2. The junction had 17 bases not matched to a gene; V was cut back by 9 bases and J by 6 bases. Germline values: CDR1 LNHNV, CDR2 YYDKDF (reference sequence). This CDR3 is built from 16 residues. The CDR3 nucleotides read TGTGCCACGCGGCGGGGAGGGACGGGCCCTCGCAATGAGCAGTTCTTC. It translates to CATRRGGTGPRNEQFF.